These 18 T cell receptor beta chains came from one sample sequenced in a study of CD8 T cells in Susac syndrome. RNA totalling about 0.5 to 1 ug underwent reverse transcription with random hexamers. One entry per CDR3 protein results from TCRdb running MiXCR on the immunoSEQ multiplex PCR reads. The sample holds about 180,000 distinct CDR3 sequences; about 94% are singletons and the top ten take 0.093%. Sequenced: CD4+ T cells from PBMCs. The receptor set was obtained from a human donor with multiple sclerosis.

Worth noting for this clonotype: The junction differs from germline at one of its ends, possibly a read error. The J gene is TRBJ2-3, the V gene TRBV20-1, with 7 nucleotides matching TRBD1. The CDR3 sequence is 13 residues long. Germline CDR1 DFQATT, CDR2 SNEGSKA (reference sequence). The CDR3 DNA follows: TGCAGTGTTAGAAGACAGGGCCCAGATACGCAGTATTTT. Translation: CSVRRQGPDTQYF.

This chain links TRBV12-3 or TRBV12-4 with TRBJ1-2, with 10 nucleotides matching TRBD1. This CDR3 comprises 16 residues. Trimming cost V 8 bases and J 2 bases; bases outside gene matches: 11. The CDR3 loop reads CASSDFWDRGNYGYTF. CDR3 bases: TGTGCCAGCTCAGATTTTTGGGACAGGGGAAACTATGGCTACACCTTC.

The chain is built from TRBV5-1 and TRBJ2-3; D is possibly TRBD1 (5 bases). Deletions cut 4 bases from V and 4 bases from J, with 16 bases between. The CDR3 totals 15 residues. CDR1 and CDR2 from the germline V gene are SGHRS and YFSETQ. CDR3 residues: CASSPTVSGPDTQYF. As DNA, the CDR3 is TGCGCCAGCAGCCCGACAGTGTCGGGCCCAGATACGCAGTATTTT.

V and J are TRBV5-4 and TRBJ2-3; D gene unclear. Germline values: CDR1 SGHNT, CDR2 YYREEE (reference sequence). CDR3 length: 13 residues. Trimming left V 1 base short and J 5 bases short, with 8 bases between. CDR3 in amino acids: CASSLTGEDTQYF. The CDR3 DNA sequence: TGTGCCAGCAGCTTGACTGGGGAAGATACGCAGTATTTT. Variable domain in full (rest from reference TRBV5-4 and TRBJ2-3): ETGVTQSPTHLIKTRGQQVTLRCSSQSGHNTVSWYQQALGQGPQFIFQYYREEENGRGNFPPRFSGLQFPNYSSELNVNALELDDSALYLCASSLTGEDTQYFGPGTRLTVL.

The J gene is TRBJ2-1, the V gene TRBV29-1; possible D gene TRBD2, 6 bases. V lost 7 bases to trimming and J lost 7 bases, with 11 bases between them. CDR1 and CDR2 from the germline V gene are SQVTM and ANQGSEA. This CDR3 is built from 11 residues. CDR3 amino acids: CSALGGNEQFF. The CDR3 coding sequence is TGCAGCGCCTTGGGGGGTAATGAGCAGTTCTTC.

V is TRBV24-1 and J is TRBJ1-1; possibly TRBD1 for D (5 bases). Germline V gives CDR1 KGHDR, CDR2 SFDVKD. The CDR3 has 12 amino acids. V lost 3 bases and J lost 5, with 6 bases in between. CDR3 amino acids: CATSDGGTEAFF. The CDR3 nucleotides read TGTGCCACCAGTGATGGGGGAACTGAAGCTTTCTTT.

CDR3 residues: CATPRGAPNTGELFF. The CDR3 bases are TGTGCCACTCCAAGGGGGGCCCCGAACACCGGGGAGCTGTTTTTT. This chain joins TRBV6-2 or TRBV6-3 and TRBJ2-2, with D tentatively TRBD1 or TRBD2 (6 bases each). Germline V lookup: CDR1 MNHEY, CDR2 SVGEGT. This CDR3 comprises 15 residues. V lost 10 bases to trimming and J lost 0 bases, with 15 bases between them.

The V call is TRBV9, the J call TRBJ2-7; TRBD1 aligns across 12 bases. Germline values: CDR1 SGDLS, CDR2 YYNGEE. There are 14 residues in the CDR3. Trimming cost V 0 bases and J 6 bases; bases outside gene matches: 1. The chain's CDR3 is CASSVVGQGAEQYF. CDR3 nucleotides: TGTGCCAGCAGCGTAGTGGGACAGGGGGCCGAGCAGTACTTC.

The J gene is TRBJ2-1, the V gene TRBV29-1; D is uncertain. Deletions cut 7 bases from V and 6 bases from J, with 10 bases between. The CDR3 contains 11 residues. The germline V gene has CDR1 SQVTM and CDR2 ANQGSEA. The CDR3 spells CSGSRTNEQFF. In DNA form, the CDR3 reads TGCAGCGGCTCTAGAACCAATGAGCAGTTCTTC.

V gene TRBV25-1 combines with J gene TRBJ2-4, with 8 bases lining up with TRBD1. V lost 6 bases, J lost 4 bases, and 2 bases stayed unmatched. Per germline, CDR1 MGHDK and CDR2 SYGVNS. There are 13 residues in the CDR3. The CDR3 coding sequence is TGTGCCAGCAGGGGACAGGTTAAAAACATTCAGTACTTC. This sequence encodes CASRGQVKNIQYF. The full variable domain, rest sourced from reference TRBV25-1 and TRBJ2-4, is EADIYQTPRYLVIGTGKKITLECSQTMGHDKMYWYQQDPGMELHLIHYSYGVNSTEKGDLSSESTVSRIRTEHFPLTLESARPSHTSQYLCASRGQVKNIQYFGAGTRLSVL.

V and J are TRBV23-1 and TRBJ2-4; perhaps TRBD2 as D (7 bases). TRBV23-1 counts as an open reading frame of uncertain function. CDR3 length: 17 residues. V dropped 0 bases and J dropped 2 bases, with 14 bases sitting between them. The CDR3 sequence: CASSQSGGGATKNIQYF. CDR3 nucleotides: TGCGCCAGCAGTCAATCGGGCGGGGGCGCGACCAAAAACATTCAGTACTTC.

The chain carries TRBV20-1 and TRBJ1-6; D possibly corresponds to TRBD1 (6 bases). V was clipped by 3 bases and J by 7 bases, with 10 bases between them. Germline CDR1 is DFQATT and CDR2 is SNEGSKA (reference sequence). The CDR3 is 13 amino acids. This CDR3 is CSARVGGNSPLHF. CDR3 nucleotides: TGCAGTGCTAGGGTGGGGGGCAATTCACCCCTCCACTTT.

The chain combines TRBV24-1 with TRBJ2-3; no clear D. The length of the CDR3 is 13 residues. Germline V gives CDR1 KGHDR, CDR2 SFDVKD. Between the trimmed V and J ends, which lost 3 bases and 10 bases, there was a span of 13 bases. In DNA, the CDR3 is TGTGCCACCAGTGATCACCGATCCAGCTCGCAGTATTTT. Amino acid sequence: CATSDHRSSSQYF.

The rearrangement links TRBV5-6 to TRBJ2-4; D tentatively fits TRBD1 or TRBD2 (5 bases each). The V gene lost 4 bases and the J gene lost 5 bases, with 16 bases spanning the gap. The CDR3 has 15 residues. CDR1 and CDR2 (germline): SGHDT, YYEEEE. Written as DNA, the CDR3 is TGTGCCAGCAGCCCCGTGGGGCAGGGAGAAAACATTCAGTACTTC. This gives the protein CASSPVGQGENIQYF.

The chain carries TRBV7-8 and TRBJ2-7; no definite D call. The germline V and J ends were trimmed by 5 bases and 4 bases, with 9 bases remaining between them. The CDR3 has 12 residues. In germline, CDR1 is SGHVS, CDR2 FQNEAQ. CDR3 loop: CASSLELYEQYF. CDR3 coding DNA: TGTGCCAGCAGCCTGGAGTTATACGAGCAGTACTTC.

The chain combines TRBV9 with TRBJ1-6; 7 nucleotides line up with TRBD1. This CDR3 has 17 residues. The V gene's germline CDR1 is SGDLS and CDR2 YYNGEE. Trimming took 2 bases from V and 2 from J; bases not matched to a gene: 7. The CDR3 bases are TGTGCCAGCAGCGTTAGACCGACAGGGACCTATAATTCACCCCTCCACTTT. It specifies CASSVRPTGTYNSPLHF.

This sequence joins TRBV27 and TRBJ2-1, with 12 bases that match TRBD2. J lost 8 bases, V lost 4 bases, and 12 bases had no gene match. The CDR3 extends over 17 amino acids. Germline CDR1 MNHEY, CDR2 SMNVEV (reference sequence). In DNA, the CDR3 is TGTGCCAGCAGTTCCTGGCTACTAGCGGGGGGAAGGGATGAGCAGTTCTTC. Amino acid sequence: CASSSWLLAGGRDEQFF.

The CDR3 DNA reads TGTGCCAGCAGCTTAGTACCGGAGGTCGTCGGCTACACCTTC. Protein sequence: CASSLVPEVVGYTF. V gene TRBV7-9 combines with J gene TRBJ1-2; D not resolved. The CDR3 sequence is 14 residues long. V lost 1 base, J lost 8 bases, and 14 bases lay in between. Looked up from germline, CDR1 is SEHNR and CDR2 is FQNEAQ (reference sequence).